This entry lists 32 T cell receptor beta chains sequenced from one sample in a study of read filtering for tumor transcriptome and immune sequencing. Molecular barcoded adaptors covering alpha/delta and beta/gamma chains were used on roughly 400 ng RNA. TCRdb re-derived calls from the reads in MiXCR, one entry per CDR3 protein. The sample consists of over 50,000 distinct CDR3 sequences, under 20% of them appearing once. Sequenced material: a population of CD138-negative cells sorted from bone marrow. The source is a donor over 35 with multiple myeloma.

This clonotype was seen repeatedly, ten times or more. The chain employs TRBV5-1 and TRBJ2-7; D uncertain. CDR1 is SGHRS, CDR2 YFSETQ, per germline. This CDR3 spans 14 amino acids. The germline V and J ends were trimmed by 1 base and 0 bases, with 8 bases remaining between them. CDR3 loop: CASSLTPSSYEQYF. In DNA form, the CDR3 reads TGCGCCAGCAGCTTGACCCCAAGCTCCTACGAGCAGTACTTC.

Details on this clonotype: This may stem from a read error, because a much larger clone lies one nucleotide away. The DNA for the CDR3 is TGTGCCAGCAGCCAAGGTTCCCGGGCTAGGACTAGCGGAACCTACGAGCAGTACTTC. Translation gives CASSQGSRARTSGTYEQYF. V and J are TRBV3-1 and TRBJ2-7, with 10 positions matching TRBD2. CDR1 and CDR2 from the germline V gene are LGHDT and YNNKEL (reference sequence). There are 19 residues in the CDR3. V gave up 1 base and J gave up 2 bases; unmatched junction bases: 14.

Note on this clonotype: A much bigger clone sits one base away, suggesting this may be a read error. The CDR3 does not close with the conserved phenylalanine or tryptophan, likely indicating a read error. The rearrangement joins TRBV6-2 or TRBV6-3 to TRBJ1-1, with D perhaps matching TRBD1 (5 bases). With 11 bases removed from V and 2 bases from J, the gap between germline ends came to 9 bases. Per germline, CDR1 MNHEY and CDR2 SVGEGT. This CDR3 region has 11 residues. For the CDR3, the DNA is TGTGCCGTACAGGTCAACACTGAAGCTTTCTCT. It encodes CAVQVNTEAFS.

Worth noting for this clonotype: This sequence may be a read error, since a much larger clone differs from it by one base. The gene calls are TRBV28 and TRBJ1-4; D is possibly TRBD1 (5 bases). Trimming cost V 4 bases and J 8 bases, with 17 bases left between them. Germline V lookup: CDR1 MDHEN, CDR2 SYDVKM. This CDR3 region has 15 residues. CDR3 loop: CASSSDRGRWEKLFF. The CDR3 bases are TGTGCCAGCAGTTCAGACAGAGGCCGATGGGAAAAACTGTTTTTT.

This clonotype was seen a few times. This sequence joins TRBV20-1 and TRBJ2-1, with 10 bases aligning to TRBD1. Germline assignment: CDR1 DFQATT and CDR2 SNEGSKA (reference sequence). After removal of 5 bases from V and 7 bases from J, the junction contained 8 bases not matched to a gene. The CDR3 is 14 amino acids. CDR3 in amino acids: CSAPPGQGKNEQFF. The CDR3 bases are TGCAGTGCTCCACCGGGACAGGGGAAGAATGAGCAGTTCTTC.

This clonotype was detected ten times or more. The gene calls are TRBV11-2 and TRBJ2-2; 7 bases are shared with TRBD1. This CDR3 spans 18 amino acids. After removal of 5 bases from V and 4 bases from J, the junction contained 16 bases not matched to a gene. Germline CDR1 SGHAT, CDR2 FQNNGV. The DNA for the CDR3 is TGTGCCAGCAGCCGAGTGGGAACAGGGGCGCGTGGCACCGGGGAGCTGTTTTTT. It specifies CASSRVGTGARGTGELFF.

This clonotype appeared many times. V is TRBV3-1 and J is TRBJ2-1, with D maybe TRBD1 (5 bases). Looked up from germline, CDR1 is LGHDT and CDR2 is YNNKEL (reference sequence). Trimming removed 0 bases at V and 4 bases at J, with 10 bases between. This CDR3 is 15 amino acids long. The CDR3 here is CASSQEGRVYNEQFF. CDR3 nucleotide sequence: TGTGCCAGCAGCCAAGAGGGCAGGGTTTACAATGAGCAGTTCTTC.

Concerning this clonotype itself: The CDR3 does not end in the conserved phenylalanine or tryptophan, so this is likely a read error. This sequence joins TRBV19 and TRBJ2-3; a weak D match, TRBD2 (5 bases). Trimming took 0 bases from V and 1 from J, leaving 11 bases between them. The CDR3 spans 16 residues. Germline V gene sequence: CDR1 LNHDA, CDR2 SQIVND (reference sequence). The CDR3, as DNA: TGTGCCAGTAGTATAGATCTCAGCGGCGGCACAGATACGCAGTATTCT. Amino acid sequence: CASSIDLSGGTDTQYS.

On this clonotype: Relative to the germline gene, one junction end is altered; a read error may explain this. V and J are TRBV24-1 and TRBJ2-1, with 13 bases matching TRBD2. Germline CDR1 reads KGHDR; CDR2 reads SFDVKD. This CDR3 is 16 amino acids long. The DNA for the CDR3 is TGTGCCACCAGTGATTTGGGGACTAGCGGGACTTATGAGCAGTCCTTC. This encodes CATSDLGTSGTYEQSF.

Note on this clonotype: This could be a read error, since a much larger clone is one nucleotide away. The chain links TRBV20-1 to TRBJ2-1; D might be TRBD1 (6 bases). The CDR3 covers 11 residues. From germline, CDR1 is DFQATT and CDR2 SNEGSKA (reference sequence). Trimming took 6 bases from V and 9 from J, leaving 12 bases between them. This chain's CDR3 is CSAQGFGEQFF. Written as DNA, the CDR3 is TGCAGTGCCCAGGGGTTCGGTGAGCAGTTCTTC.

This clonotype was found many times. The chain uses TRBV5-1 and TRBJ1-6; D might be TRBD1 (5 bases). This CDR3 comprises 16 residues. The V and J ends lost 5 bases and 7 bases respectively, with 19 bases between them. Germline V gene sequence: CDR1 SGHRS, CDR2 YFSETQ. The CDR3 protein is CASRTTAGTKNSPLHF. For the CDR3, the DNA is TGCGCCAGCAGGACAACAGCCGGGACGAAGAATTCACCCCTCCACTTT.

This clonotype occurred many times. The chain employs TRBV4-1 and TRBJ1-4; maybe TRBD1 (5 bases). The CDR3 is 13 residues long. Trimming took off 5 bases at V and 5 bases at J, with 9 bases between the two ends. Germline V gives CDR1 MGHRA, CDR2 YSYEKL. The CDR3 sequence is CASSGRGNEKLFF. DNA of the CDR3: TGCGCCAGCAGCGGAAGGGGAAATGAAAAACTGTTTTTT.

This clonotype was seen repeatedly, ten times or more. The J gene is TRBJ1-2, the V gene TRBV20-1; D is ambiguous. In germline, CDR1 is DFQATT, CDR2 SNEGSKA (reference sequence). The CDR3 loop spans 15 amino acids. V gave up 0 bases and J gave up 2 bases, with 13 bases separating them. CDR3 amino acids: CSARDLAESNYGYTF. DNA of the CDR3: TGCAGTGCTAGAGATTTGGCAGAGTCCAACTATGGCTACACCTTC.

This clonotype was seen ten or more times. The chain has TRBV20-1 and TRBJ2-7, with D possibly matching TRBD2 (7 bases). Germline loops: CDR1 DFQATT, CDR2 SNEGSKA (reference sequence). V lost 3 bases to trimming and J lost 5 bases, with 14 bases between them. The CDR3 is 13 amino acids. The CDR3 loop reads CSARGPGGHEQYF. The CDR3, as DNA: TGCAGTGCTAGGGGCCCGGGGGGCCACGAGCAGTACTTC.

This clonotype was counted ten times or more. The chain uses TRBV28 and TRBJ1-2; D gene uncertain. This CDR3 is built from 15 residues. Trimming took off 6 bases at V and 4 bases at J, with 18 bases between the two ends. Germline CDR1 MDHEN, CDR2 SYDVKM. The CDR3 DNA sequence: TGTGCCAGCAGCAACCCTAGGGCCGCGGTCTATGGCTACACCTTC. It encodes CASSNPRAAVYGYTF.

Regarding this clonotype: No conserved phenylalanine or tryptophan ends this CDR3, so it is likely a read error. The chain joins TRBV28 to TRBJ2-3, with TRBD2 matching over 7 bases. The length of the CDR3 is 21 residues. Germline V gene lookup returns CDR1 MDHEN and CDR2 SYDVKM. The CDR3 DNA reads TGTGCCAGCAGTGTATGGGGAGGCAGGCCTGGACCAGCGGGAAGCACAGATACGCAGTATCTT. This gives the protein CASSVWGGRPGPAGSTDTQYL.

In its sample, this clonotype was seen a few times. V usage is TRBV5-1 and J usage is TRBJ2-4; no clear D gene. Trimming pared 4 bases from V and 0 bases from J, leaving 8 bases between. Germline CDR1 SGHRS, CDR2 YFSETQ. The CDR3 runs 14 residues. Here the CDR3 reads CASSLDGAKNIQYF. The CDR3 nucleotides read TGCGCCAGCAGCCTGGACGGAGCCAAAAACATTCAGTACTTC.

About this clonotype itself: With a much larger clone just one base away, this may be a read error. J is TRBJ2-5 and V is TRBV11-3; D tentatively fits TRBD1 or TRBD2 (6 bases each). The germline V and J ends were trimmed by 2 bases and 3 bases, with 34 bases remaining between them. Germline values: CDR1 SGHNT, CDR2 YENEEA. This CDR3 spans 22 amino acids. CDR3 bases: TGTGCCAGCAGCTTAAAAGTGGGGGCGTCCGCGGGCTTTAACGGGAGAAAAGAGACCCAGTACTTC. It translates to CASSLKVGASAGFNGRKETQYF.

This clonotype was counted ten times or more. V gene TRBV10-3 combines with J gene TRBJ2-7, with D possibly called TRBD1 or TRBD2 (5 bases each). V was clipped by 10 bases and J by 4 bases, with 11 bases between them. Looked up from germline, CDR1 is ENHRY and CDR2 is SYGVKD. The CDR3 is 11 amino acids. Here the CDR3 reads CATGDGYEQYF. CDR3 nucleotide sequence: TGTGCCACCGGGGACGGTTACGAGCAGTACTTC.

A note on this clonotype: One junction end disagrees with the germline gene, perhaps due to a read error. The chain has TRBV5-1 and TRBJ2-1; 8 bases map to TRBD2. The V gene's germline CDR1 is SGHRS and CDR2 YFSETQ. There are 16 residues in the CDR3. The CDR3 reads CACSVGLAGGVYEQFF. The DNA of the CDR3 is TGCGCCTGCAGCGTAGGGTTGGCGGGAGGTGTCTATGAGCAGTTTTTC.

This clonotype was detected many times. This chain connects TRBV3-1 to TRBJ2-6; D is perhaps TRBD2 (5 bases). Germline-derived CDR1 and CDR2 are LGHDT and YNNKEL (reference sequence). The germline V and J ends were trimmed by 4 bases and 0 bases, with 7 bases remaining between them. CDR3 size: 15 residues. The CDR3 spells CASSRRPSGANVLTF. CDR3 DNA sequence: TGTGCCAGCAGCCGGAGGCCCTCTGGGGCCAACGTCCTGACTTTC.

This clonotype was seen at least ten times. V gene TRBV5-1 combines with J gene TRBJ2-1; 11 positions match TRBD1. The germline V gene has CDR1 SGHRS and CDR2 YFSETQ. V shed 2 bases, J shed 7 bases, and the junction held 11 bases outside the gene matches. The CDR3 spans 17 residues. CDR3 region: CASSFQPRDRGGNEQFF. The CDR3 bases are TGCGCCAGCAGCTTCCAACCCCGGGACAGGGGGGGGAATGAGCAGTTCTTC. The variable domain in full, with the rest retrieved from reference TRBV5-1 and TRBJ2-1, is KAGVTQTPRYLIKTRGQQVTLSCSPISGHRSVSWYQQTPGQGLQFLFEYFSETQRNKGNFPGRFSGRQFSNSRSEMNVSTLELGDSALYLCASSFQPRDRGGNEQFFGPGTRLTVL.

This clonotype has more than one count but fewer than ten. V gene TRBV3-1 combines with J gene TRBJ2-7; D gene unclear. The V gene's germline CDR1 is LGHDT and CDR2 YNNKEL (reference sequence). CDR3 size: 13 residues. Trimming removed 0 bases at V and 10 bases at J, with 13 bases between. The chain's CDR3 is CASSQDLLGFQYF. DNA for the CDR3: TGTGCCAGCAGCCAAGATCTTCTGGGATTCCAGTACTTC.

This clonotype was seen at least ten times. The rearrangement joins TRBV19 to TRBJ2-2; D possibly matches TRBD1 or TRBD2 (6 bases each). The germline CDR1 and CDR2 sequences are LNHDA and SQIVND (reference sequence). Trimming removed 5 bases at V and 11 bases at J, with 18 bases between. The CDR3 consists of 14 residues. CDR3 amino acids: CASSPRRRGQELFF. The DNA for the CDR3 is TGTGCCAGTAGTCCGAGGAGGAGGGGACAAGAGCTGTTTTTT.

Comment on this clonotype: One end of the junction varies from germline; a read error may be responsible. The chain's CDR3 is CASGIRPAGGPEAFF. The CDR3 nucleotides read TGTGCCAGTGGTATCAGACCAGCCGGTGGCCCTGAAGCTTTCTTT. The rearrangement joins TRBV19 to TRBJ1-1; D is ambiguous. CDR1 LNHDA and CDR2 SQIVND come from the germline V gene (reference sequence). The CDR3 has 15 residues. The variable domain in full, completed from reference TRBV19 and TRBJ1-1, reads DGGITQSPKYLFRKEGQNVTLSCEQNLNHDAMYWYRQDPGQGLRLIYYSQIVNDFQKGDIAEGYSVSREKKESFPLTVTSAQKNPTAFYLCASGIRPAGGPEAFFGQGTRLTVV.

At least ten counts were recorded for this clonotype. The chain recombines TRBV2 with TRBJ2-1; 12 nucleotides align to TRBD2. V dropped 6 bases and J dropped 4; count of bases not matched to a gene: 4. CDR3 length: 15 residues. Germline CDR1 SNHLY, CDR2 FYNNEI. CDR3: CASRVTSGRYNEQFF. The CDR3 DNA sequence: TGTGCCAGCAGGGTGACTAGCGGGAGATACAATGAGCAGTTCTTC. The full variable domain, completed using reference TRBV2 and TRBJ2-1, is EPEVTQTPSHQVTQMGQEVILRCVPISNHLYFYWYRQILGQKVEFLVSFYNNEISEKSEIFDDQFSVERPDGSNFTLKIRSTKLEDSAMYFCASRVTSGRYNEQFFGPGTRLTVL.

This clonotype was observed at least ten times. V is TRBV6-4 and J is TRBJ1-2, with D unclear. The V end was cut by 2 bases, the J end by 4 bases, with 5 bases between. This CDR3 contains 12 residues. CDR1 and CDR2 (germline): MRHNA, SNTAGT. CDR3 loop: CASSDGSYGYTF. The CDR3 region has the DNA TGTGCCAGCAGTGACGGGTCCTATGGCTACACCTTC.

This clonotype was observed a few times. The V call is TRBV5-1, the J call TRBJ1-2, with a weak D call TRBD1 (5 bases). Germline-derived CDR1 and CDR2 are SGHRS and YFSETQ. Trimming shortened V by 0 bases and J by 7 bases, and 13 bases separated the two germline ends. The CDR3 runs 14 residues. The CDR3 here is CASSLAGAVSGYTF. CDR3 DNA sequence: TGCGCCAGCAGCTTGGCCGGGGCAGTTAGTGGCTACACCTTC.

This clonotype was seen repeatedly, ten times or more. CDR3 in amino acids: CSVGGVDGYTF. The CDR3 DNA sequence: TGCAGCGTTGGAGGGGTTGATGGCTACACCTTC. V and J are TRBV29-1 and TRBJ1-2, with a possible D match to TRBD1 (5 bases). V dropped 4 bases and J dropped 6 bases, with 9 bases sitting between them. Germline V gene sequence: CDR1 SQVTM, CDR2 ANQGSEA. This CDR3 is built from 11 residues.

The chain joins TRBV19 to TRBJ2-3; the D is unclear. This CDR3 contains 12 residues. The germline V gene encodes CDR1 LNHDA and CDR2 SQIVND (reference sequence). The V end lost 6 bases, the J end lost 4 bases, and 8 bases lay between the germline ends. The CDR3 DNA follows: TGTGCCAGTAGGAGCCCCTCAGATACGCAGTATTTT. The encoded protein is CASRSPSDTQYF.

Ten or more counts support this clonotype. In DNA, the CDR3 is TGTGCCAGCAGCACACGGGGTAGGGGACTAGCGTTCTTC. As protein: CASSTRGRGLAFF. V is TRBV11-2 and J is TRBJ2-1; 9 nucleotides match TRBD2. This CDR3 has 13 residues. Looked up from germline, CDR1 is SGHAT and CDR2 is FQNNGV. V was pared by 5 bases and J by 15 bases, with 11 bases of the junction left unmatched. The complete variable domain, with remaining parts taken from reference TRBV11-2 and TRBJ2-1, reads EAGVAQSPRYKIIEKRQSVAFWCNPISGHATLYWYQQILGQGPKLLIQFQNNGVVDDSQLPKDRFSAERLKGVDSTLKIQPAKLEDSAVYLCASSTRGRGLAFFGPGTRLTVL.

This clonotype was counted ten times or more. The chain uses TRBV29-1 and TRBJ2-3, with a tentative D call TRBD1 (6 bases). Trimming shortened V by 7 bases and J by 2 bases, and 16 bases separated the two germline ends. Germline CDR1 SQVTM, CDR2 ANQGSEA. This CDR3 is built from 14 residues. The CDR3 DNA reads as TGCAGCGGAGTAGTAGACAGGATCACAGATACGCAGTATTTT. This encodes CSGVVDRITDTQYF.